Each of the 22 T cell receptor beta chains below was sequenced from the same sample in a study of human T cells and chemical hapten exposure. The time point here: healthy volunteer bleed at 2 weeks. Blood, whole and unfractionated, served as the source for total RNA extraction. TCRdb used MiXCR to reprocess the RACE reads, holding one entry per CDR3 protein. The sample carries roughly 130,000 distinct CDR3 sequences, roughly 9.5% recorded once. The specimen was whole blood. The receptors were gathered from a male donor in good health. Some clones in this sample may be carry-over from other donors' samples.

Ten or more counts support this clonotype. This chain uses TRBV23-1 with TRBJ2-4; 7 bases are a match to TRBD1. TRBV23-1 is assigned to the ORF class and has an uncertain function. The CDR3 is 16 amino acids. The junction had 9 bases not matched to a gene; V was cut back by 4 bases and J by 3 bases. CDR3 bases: TGCGCCAGCAGTCTTGGGACAGCAGTTGGCAAAAACATTCAGTACTTC. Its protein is CASSLGTAVGKNIQYF.

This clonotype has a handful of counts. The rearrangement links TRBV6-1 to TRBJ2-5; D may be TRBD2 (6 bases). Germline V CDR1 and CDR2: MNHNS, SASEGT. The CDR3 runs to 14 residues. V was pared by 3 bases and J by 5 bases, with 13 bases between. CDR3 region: CASSDGGAVETQYF. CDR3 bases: TGTGCCAGCAGTGACGGGGGTGCCGTTGAGACCCAGTACTTC.

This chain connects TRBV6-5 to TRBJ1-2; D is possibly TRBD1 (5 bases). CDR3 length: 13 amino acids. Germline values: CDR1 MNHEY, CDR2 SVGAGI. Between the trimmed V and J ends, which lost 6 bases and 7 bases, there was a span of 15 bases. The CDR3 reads CASSPGWGCGYTF. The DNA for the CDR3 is TGTGCCAGCAGCCCAGGCTGGGGCTGTGGCTACACCTTC.

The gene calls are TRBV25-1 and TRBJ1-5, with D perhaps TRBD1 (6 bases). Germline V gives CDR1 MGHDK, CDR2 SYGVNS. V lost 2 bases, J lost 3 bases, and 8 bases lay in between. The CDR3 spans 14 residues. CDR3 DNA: TGTGCCAGCAGTGAAACAGGGTCCAATCAGCCCCAGCATTTT. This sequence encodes CASSETGSNQPQHF.

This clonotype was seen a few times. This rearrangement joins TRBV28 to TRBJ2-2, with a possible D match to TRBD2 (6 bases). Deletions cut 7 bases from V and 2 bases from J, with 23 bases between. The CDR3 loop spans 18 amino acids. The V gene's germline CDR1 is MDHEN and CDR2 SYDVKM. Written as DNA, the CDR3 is TGTGCCAGCACCCCGTCCCGAGGATCTAGCGCAAACACCGGGGAGCTGTTTTTT. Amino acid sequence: CASTPSRGSSANTGELFF.

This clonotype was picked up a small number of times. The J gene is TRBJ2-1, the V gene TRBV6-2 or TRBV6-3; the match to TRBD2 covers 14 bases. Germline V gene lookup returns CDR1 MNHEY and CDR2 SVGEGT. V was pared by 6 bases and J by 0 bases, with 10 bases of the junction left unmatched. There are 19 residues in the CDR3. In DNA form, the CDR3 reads TGTGCCAGCAGGGGGACTAGCGGGGGCCCCGAAAGCTCCTACAATGAGCAGTTCTTC. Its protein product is CASRGTSGGPESSYNEQFF.

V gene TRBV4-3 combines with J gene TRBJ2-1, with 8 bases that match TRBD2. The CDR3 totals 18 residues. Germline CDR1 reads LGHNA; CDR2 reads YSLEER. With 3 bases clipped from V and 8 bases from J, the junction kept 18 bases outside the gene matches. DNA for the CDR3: TGCGCCAGCAGCCAGGGGTTTTCTAGCGGGCCTAAGGGCGATGAGCAGTTCTTC. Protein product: CASSQGFSSGPKGDEQFF.

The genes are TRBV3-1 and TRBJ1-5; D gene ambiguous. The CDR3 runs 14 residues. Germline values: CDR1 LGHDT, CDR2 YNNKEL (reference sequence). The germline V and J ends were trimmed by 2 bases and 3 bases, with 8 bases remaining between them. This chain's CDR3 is CASSQSRPNQPQHF. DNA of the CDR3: TGTGCCAGCAGCCAATCCAGACCCAATCAGCCCCAGCATTTT.

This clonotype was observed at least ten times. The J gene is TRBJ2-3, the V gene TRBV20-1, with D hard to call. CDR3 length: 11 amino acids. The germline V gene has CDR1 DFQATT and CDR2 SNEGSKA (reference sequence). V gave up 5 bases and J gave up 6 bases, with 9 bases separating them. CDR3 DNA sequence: TGCAGTGCTCGCCCCACGGATACGCAGTATTTT. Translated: CSARPTDTQYF.

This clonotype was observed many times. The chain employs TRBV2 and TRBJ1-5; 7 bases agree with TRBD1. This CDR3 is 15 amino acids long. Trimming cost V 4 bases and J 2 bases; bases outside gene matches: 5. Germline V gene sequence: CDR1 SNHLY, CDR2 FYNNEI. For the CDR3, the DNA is TGTGCCAGCAGTGGACAGGGACGGCGCAATCAGCCCCAGCATTTT. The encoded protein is CASSGQGRRNQPQHF.

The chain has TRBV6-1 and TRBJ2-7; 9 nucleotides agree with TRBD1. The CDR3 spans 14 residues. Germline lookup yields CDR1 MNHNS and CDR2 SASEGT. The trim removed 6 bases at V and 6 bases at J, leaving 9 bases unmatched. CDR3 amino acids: CASRDRGEPLEQYF. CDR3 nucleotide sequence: TGTGCCAGCAGGGACAGGGGTGAACCCCTCGAGCAGTACTTC.

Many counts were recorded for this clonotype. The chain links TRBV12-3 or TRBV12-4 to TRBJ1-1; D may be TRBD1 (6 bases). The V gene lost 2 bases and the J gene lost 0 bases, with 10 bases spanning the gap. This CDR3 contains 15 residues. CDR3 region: CASSLWGAVNTEAFF. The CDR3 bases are TGTGCCAGCAGTTTATGGGGGGCAGTGAACACTGAAGCTTTCTTT.

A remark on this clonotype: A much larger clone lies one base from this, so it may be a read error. CDR3 sequence: CASSFRQGFRTGELFF. The CDR3 nucleotides are TGTGCCAGCAGCTTCAGACAGGGCTTCCGCACCGGGGAGCTGTTTTTT. The chain links TRBV11-2 to TRBJ2-2; the match to TRBD1 covers 7 bases. The germline V gene has CDR1 SGHAT and CDR2 FQNNGV. J was trimmed by 4 bases and V by 3 bases; bases with no gene match: 8. The CDR3 loop spans 16 amino acids. The full variable domain, completed using reference TRBV11-2 and TRBJ2-2, is EAGVAQSPRYKIIEKRQSVAFWCNPISGHATLYWYQQILGQGPKLLIQFQNNGVVDDSQLPKDRFSAERLKGVDSTLKIQPAKLEDSAVYLCASSFRQGFRTGELFFGEGSRLTVL.

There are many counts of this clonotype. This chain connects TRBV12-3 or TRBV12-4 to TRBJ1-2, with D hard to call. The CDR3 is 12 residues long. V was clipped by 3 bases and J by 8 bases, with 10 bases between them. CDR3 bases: TGTGCCAGCAGTTTGGATATTCGAGGCTACACCTTC. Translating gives CASSLDIRGYTF.

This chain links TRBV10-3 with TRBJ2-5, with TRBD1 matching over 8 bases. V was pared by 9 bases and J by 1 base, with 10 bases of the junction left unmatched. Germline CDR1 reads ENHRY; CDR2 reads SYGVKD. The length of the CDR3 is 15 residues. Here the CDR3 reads CAIRREQGVQETQYF. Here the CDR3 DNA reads TGTGCCATTCGAAGAGAACAGGGGGTCCAAGAGACCCAGTACTTC.

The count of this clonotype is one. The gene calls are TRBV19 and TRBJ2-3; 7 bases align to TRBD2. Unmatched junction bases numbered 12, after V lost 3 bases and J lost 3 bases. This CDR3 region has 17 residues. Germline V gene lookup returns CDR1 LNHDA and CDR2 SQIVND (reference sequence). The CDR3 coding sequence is TGTGCCAGTAGTATTCGTAGCGGGTTTGAGGATACAGATACGCAGTATTTT. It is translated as CASSIRSGFEDTDTQYF.

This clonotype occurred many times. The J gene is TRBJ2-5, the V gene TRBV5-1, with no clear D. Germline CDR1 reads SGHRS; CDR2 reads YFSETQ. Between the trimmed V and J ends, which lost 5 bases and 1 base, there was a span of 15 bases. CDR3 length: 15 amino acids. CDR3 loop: CASRGLNVRQETQYF. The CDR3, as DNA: TGCGCCAGCAGGGGATTAAACGTACGCCAAGAGACCCAGTACTTC. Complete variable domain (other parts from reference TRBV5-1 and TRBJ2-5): KAGVTQTPRYLIKTRGQQVTLSCSPISGHRSVSWYQQTPGQGLQFLFEYFSETQRNKGNFPGRFSGRQFSNSRSEMNVSTLELGDSALYLCASRGLNVRQETQYFGPGTRLLVL.

The CDR3 loop is CASKPPKGQSVNTEAFF. In nucleotides, the CDR3 is TGTGCCAGTAAACCCCCCAAAGGACAATCGGTGAACACTGAAGCTTTCTTT. The chain employs TRBV19 and TRBJ1-1; D possibly corresponds to TRBD1 (5 bases). Germline CDR1 reads LNHDA; CDR2 reads SQIVND (reference sequence). Trimming pared 7 bases from V and 0 bases from J, leaving 21 bases between. This CDR3 spans 17 amino acids.

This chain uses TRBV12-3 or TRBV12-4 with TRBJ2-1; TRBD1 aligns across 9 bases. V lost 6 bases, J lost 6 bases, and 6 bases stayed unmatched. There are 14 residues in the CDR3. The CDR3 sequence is CASSSGTGPNEQFF. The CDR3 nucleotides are TGTGCCAGCAGCTCCGGGACAGGGCCCAATGAGCAGTTCTTC.

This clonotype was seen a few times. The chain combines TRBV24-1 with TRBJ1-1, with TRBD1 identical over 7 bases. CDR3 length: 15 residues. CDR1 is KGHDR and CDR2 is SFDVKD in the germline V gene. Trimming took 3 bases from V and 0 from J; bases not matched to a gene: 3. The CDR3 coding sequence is TGTGCCACCAGTGATCAGGGACAGATGAACACTGAAGCTTTCTTT. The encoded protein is CATSDQGQMNTEAFF.

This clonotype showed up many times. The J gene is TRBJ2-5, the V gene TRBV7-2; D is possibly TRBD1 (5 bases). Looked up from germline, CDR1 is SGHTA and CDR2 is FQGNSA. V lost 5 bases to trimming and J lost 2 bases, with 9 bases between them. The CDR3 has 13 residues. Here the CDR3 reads CASSRYRQETQYF. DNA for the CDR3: TGTGCCAGCAGCCGGTACAGGCAAGAGACCCAGTACTTC.

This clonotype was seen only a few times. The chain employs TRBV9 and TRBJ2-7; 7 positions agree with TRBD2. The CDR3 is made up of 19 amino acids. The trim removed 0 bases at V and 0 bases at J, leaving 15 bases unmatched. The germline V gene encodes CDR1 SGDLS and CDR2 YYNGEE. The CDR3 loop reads CASSVEPVPLAATSYEQYF. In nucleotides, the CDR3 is TGTGCCAGCAGCGTAGAGCCAGTACCCCTAGCGGCAACCTCCTACGAGCAGTACTTC.